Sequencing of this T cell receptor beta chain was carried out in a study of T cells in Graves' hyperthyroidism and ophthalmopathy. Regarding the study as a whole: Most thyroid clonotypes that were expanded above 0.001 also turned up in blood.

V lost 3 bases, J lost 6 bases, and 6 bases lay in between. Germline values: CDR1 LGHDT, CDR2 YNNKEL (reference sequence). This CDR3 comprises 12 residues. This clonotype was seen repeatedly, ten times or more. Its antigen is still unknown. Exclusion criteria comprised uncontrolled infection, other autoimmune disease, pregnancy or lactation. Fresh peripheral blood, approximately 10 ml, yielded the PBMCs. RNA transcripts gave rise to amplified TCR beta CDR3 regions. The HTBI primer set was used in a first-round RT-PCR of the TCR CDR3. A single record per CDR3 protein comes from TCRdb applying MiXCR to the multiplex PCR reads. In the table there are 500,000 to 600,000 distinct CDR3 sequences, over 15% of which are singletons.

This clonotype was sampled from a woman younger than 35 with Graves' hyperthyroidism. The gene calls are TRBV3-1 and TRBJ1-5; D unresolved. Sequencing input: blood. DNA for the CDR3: TGTGCCAGCAGCCAGGGATCTCAGCCCCAGCATTTT. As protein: CASSQGSQPQHF.